A selection of T cell receptor beta chains follows, all from one sample in a study of control samples from healthy donors and cancer patients. Libraries were prepared by immunoSEQ multiplex PCR; TCRdb keeps only in-frame clonotypes and omits some of them. This table holds about 80,000 clones, about 90% found once. The specimen was blood. These receptors all stem from a man between 50 and 59 years old in good health. The CDR3 runs from the conserved cysteine through the conserved F or W. A D gene is named only where the DNA matches it firmly. Some rows mark clone size as missing; the rest say once, few, many or name a class of expanded clone.

clone size: NA
V gene: TRBV5-1
J gene: TRBJ1-1
D gene: TRBD1
CDR3 protein: CASSKQGDGTEAFF
CDR3 DNA: TGCGCCAGCAGCAAACAGGGGGACGGTACTGAAGCTTTCTTT

clone size: NA
V gene: TRBV5-1
J gene: TRBJ1-1
D gene: NA
CDR3 protein: CASSLDPMNTEAFF
CDR3 DNA: TGCGCCAGCAGCTTGGATCCCATGAACACTGAAGCTTTCTTT

clone size: NA
V gene: TRBV10-3
J gene: TRBJ1-5
D gene: NA
CDR3 protein: CAISEGNRAQPQHF
CDR3 DNA: TGTGCCATCAGTGAAGGGAACAGAGCTCAGCCCCAGCATTTT

clone size: NA
V gene: TRBV24-1
J gene: TRBJ2-6
D gene: NA
CDR3 protein: CAIQGGRAGANVLTF
CDR3 DNA: TGTGCCATCCAGGGGGGAAGAGCTGGGGCCAACGTCCTGACTTTC

clone size: NA
V gene: TRBV7-3
J gene: TRBJ2-1
D gene: TRBD2
CDR3 protein: CASSSGEGRGGRSEQFF
CDR3 DNA: TGTGCCAGCAGCTCCGGGGAGGGGCGCGGGGGGAGGAGTGAGCAGTTCTTC

clone size: NA
V gene: TRBV3-1/TRBV3-2
J gene: TRBJ1-1
D gene: TRBD1
CDR3 protein: CASSQQGAGAEAFF
CDR3 DNA: TGTGCCAGCAGCCAGCAGGGGGCTGGCGCTGAAGCTTTCTTT

clone size: once
V gene: TRBV4-2
J gene: TRBJ2-7
D gene: TRBD2
CDR3 protein: CASSQDGTTSYEQYF
CDR3 DNA: TGTGCCAGCAGCCAAGACGGGACTACCTCCTACGAGCAGTACTTC

clone size: NA
V gene: TRBV10-3
J gene: TRBJ1-1
D gene: NA
CDR3 protein: CAISDDRSEAFF
CDR3 DNA: TGTGCCATCAGTGATGATCGGAGTGAAGCTTTCTTT

clone size: NA
V gene: TRBV5-6
J gene: TRBJ2-2
D gene: NA
CDR3 protein: CASSLTVGGELFF
CDR3 DNA: TGTGCCAGCAGCTTAACAGTGGGCGGGGAGCTGTTTTTT

clone size: NA
V gene: TRBV5-1
J gene: TRBJ1-2
D gene: TRBD1
CDR3 protein: CASNPTGDVYGYTF
CDR3 DNA: TGCGCCAGCAACCCTACAGGGGATGTCTATGGCTACACCTTC

clone size: NA
V gene: TRBV27
J gene: TRBJ1-4
D gene: TRBD1
CDR3 protein: CASSLEWTGAEKLFF
CDR3 DNA: TGTGCCAGCAGTTTAGAGTGGACAGGAGCTGAAAAACTGTTTTTT

clone size: NA
V gene: TRBV19
J gene: TRBJ1-1
D gene: TRBD1
CDR3 protein: CASSVGQGAWVTEAFF
CDR3 DNA: TGTGCCAGTAGTGTCGGACAGGGGGCTTGGGTCACTGAAGCTTTCTTT

clone size: NA
V gene: TRBV10-2
J gene: TRBJ2-1
D gene: TRBD2
CDR3 protein: CASSGVLAGVGNEQFF
CDR3 DNA: TGCGCCAGCAGTGGGGTGTTAGCGGGGGTAGGGAATGAGCAGTTCTTC

clone size: NA
V gene: TRBV21-1
J gene: TRBJ1-1
D gene: NA
CDR3 protein: CASSKGGWNTEAFF
CDR3 DNA: TGTGCCAGCAGCAAAGGAGGGTGGAACACTGAAGCTTTCTTT

clone size: NA
V gene: TRBV18
J gene: TRBJ1-5
D gene: TRBD1
CDR3 protein: CASSPRQGNNQPQHF
CDR3 DNA: TGTGCCAGCTCACCCCGACAGGGCAACAATCAGCCCCAGCATTTT

clone size: NA
V gene: TRBV7-3
J gene: TRBJ2-1
D gene: NA
CDR3 protein: CASSLTGSEGEQFF
CDR3 DNA: TGTGCCAGCAGCTTAACGGGGAGCGAGGGGGAGCAGTTCTTC

clone size: NA
V gene: TRBV19
J gene: TRBJ1-4
D gene: NA
CDR3 protein: CATDGGGEKLFF
CDR3 DNA: TGTGCCACAGACGGGGGCGGTGAAAAACTGTTTTTT

clone size: NA
V gene: TRBV7-2
J gene: TRBJ2-7
D gene: TRBD1
CDR3 protein: CASSLADRGLDEQYF
CDR3 DNA: TGTGCCAGCAGCTTAGCGGACAGGGGGCTAGACGAGCAGTACTTC

clone size: NA
V gene: TRBV14
J gene: TRBJ1-2
D gene: NA
CDR3 protein: CASSQEGGLQIDNYGYTF
CDR3 DNA: TGTGCCAGCAGCCAAGAGGGGGGTTTACAGATCGATAACTATGGCTACACCTTC

clone size: NA
V gene: TRBV11-3
J gene: TRBJ2-5
D gene: NA
CDR3 protein: CASSSVQETQYF
CDR3 DNA: TGTGCCAGCAGCTCGGTCCAAGAGACCCAGTACTTC

clone size: NA
V gene: TRBV6-5
J gene: TRBJ1-2
D gene: NA
CDR3 protein: CASSYSVVGGGYGYTF
CDR3 DNA: TGTGCCAGCAGTTACTCAGTAGTAGGAGGAGGCTATGGCTACACCTTC

clone size: NA
V gene: TRBV3-1/TRBV3-2
J gene: TRBJ1-1
D gene: NA
CDR3 protein: CASSQGGRGTEAFF
CDR3 DNA: TGTGCCAGCAGCCAAGGGGGCAGGGGAACTGAAGCTTTCTTT

clone size: NA
V gene: TRBV4-2
J gene: TRBJ2-5
D gene: NA
CDR3 protein: CASSQDQNRPETQYF
CDR3 DNA: TGTGCCAGCAGCCAAGATCAGAACAGACCAGAGACCCAGTACTTC

clone size: NA
V gene: TRBV3-1/TRBV3-2
J gene: TRBJ1-1
D gene: NA
CDR3 protein: CASSQENPATGEAFF
CDR3 DNA: TGTGCCAGCAGCCAAGAAAACCCGGCCACAGGGGAAGCTTTCTTT